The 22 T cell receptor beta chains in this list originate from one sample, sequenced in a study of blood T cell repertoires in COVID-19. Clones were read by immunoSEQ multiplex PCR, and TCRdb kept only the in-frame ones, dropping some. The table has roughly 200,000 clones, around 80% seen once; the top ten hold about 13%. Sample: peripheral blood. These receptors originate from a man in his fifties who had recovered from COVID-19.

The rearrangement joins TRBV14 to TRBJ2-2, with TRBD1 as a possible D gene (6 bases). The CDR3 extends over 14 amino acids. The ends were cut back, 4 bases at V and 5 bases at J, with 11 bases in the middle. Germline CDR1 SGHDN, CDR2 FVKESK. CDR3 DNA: TGTGCCAGCAGCCGGGGGCTGAAAACCGGGGAGCTGTTTTTT. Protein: CASSRGLKTGELFF.

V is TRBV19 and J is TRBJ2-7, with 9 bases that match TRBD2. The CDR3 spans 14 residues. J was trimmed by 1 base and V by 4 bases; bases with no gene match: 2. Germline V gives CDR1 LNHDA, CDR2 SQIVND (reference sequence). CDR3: CASSRLAGSYEQYF. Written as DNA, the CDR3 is TGTGCCAGTAGTAGGCTAGCGGGATCCTACGAGCAGTACTTC.

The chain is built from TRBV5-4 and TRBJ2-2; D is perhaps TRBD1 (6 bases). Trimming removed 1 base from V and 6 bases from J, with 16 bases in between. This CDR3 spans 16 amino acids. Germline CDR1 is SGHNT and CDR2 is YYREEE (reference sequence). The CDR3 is CASSLPRGSGSGELFF. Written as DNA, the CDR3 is TGTGCCAGCAGCTTGCCAAGGGGGAGCGGATCCGGGGAGCTGTTTTTT.

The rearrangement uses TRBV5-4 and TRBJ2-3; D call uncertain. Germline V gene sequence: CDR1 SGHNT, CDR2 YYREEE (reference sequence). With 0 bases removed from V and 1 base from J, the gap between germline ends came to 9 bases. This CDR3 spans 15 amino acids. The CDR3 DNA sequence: TGTGCCAGCAGCTTGGGACGGAGTCGCACAGATACGCAGTATTTT. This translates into CASSLGRSRTDTQYF. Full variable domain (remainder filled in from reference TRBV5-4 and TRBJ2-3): ETGVTQSPTHLIKTRGQQVTLRCSSQSGHNTVSWYQQALGQGPQFIFQYYREEENGRGNFPPRFSGLQFPNYSSELNVNALELDDSALYLCASSLGRSRTDTQYFGPGTRLTVL.

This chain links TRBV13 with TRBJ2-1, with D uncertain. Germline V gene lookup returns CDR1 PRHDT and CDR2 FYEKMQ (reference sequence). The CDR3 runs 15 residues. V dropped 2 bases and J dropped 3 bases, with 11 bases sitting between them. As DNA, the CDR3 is TGTGCCAGCAGCTTACTTCAGGCTTTCTACAATGAGCAGTTCTTC. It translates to CASSLLQAFYNEQFF.

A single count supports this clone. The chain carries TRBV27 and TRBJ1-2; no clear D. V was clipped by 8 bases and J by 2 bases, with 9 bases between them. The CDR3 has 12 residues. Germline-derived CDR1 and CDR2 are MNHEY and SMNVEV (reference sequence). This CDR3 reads CASAGRNYGYTF. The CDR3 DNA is TGTGCCAGCGCGGGCAGGAACTATGGCTACACCTTC.

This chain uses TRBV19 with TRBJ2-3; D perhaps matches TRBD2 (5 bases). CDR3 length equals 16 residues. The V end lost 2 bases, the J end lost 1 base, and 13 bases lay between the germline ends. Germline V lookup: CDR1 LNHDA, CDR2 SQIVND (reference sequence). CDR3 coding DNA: TGTGCCAGTAGTATAATGGCGGGTACTCGCACAGATACGCAGTATTTT. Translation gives CASSIMAGTRTDTQYF. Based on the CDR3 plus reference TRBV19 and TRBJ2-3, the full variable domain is DGGITQSPKYLFRKEGQNVTLSCEQNLNHDAMYWYRQDPGQGLRLIYYSQIVNDFQKGDIAEGYSVSREKKESFPLTVTSAQKNPTAFYLCASSIMAGTRTDTQYFGPGTRLTVL.

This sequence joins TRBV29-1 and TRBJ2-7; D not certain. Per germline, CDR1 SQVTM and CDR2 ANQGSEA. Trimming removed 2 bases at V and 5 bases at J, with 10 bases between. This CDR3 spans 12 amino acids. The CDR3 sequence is CSVESGIHEQYF. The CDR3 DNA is TGCAGCGTTGAATCAGGTATCCACGAGCAGTACTTC.

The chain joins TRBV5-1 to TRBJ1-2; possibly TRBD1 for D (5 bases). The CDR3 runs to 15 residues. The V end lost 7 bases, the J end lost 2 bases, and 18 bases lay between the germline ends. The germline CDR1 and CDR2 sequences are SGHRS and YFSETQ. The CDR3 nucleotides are TGCGCCAGCCGAACGGGGGACCCAACCAACTATGGCTACACCTTC. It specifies CASRTGDPTNYGYTF.

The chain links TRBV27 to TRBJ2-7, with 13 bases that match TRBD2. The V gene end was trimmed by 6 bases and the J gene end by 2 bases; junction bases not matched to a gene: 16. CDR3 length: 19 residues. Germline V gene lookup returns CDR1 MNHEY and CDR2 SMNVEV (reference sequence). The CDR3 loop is CASSARTSGSSTFPYEQYF. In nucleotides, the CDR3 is TGTGCCAGCAGCGCTAGGACTAGCGGGAGTTCCACGTTTCCCTACGAGCAGTACTTC.

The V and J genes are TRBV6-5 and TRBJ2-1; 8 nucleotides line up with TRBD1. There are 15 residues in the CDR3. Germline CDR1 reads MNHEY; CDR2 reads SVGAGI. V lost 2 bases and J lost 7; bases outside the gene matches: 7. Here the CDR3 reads CASSYSQGAGNEQFF. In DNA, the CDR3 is TGTGCCAGCAGTTACAGCCAGGGGGCGGGAAATGAGCAGTTCTTC.

The CDR3 loop is CAIHPTVGTEAFF. The CDR3 region has the DNA TGTGCCATTCACCCCACGGTTGGCACTGAAGCTTTCTTT. This chain links TRBV12-3 or TRBV12-4 with TRBJ1-1; D gene unclear. The germline V and J ends were trimmed by 10 bases and 4 bases, with 16 bases remaining between them. The CDR3 is 13 amino acids.

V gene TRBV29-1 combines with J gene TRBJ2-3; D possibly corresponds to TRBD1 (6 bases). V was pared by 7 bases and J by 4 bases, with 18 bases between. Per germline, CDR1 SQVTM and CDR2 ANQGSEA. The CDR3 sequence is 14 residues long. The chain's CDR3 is CSAGGLAGADTQYF. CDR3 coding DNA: TGCAGCGCCGGCGGCCTAGCAGGGGCAGATACGCAGTATTTT.

CDR3 protein: CASSRTQGMNTEAFF. The CDR3 DNA reads as TGTGCCAGCAGTAGGACACAGGGCATGAACACTGAAGCTTTCTTT. The chain couples TRBV6-5 to TRBJ1-1; D is perhaps TRBD1 (6 bases). There are 15 residues in the CDR3. The germline V gene has CDR1 MNHEY and CDR2 SVGAGI. Trimming stripped 5 bases from V and 0 bases from J, with 13 bases between.

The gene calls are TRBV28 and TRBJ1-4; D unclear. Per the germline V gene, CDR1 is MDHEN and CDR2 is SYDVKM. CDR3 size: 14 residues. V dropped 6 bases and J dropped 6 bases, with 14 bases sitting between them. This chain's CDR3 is CASSSTGNDEKLFF. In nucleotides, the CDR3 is TGTGCCAGCAGCTCAACGGGGAACGATGAAAAACTGTTTTTT.

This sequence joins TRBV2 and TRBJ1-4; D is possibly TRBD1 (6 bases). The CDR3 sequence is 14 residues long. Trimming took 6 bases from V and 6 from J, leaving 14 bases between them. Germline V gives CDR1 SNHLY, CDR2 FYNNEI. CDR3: CASRTRGGDEKLFF. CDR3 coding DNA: TGTGCCAGCAGAACCAGGGGAGGGGATGAAAAACTGTTTTTT. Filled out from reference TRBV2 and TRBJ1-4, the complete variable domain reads EPEVTQTPSHQVTQMGQEVILRCVPISNHLYFYWYRQILGQKVEFLVSFYNNEISEKSEIFDDQFSVERPDGSNFTLKIRSTKLEDSAMYFCASRTRGGDEKLFFGSGTQLSVL.

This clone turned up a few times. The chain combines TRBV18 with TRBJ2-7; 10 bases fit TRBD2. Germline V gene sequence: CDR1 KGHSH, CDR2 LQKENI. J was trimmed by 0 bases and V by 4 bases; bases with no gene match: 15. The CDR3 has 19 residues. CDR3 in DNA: TGTGCCAGCTCACTAAAAGGGACTAGCGCGACCGGAAGCTCCTACGAGCAGTACTTC. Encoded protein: CASSLKGTSATGSSYEQYF. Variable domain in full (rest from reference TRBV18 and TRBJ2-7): NAGVMQNPRHLVRRRGQEARLRCSPMKGHSHVYWYRQLPEEGLKFMVYLQKENIIDESGMPKERFSAEFPKEGPSILRIQQVVRGDSAAYFCASSLKGTSATGSSYEQYFGPGTRLTVT.

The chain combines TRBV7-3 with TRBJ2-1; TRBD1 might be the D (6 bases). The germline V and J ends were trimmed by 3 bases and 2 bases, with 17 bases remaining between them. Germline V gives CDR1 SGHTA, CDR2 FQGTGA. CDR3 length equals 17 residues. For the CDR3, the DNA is TGTGCCAGCAGCTTCCTATCCGGGACACCACCCTACAATGAGCAGTTCTTC. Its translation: CASSFLSGTPPYNEQFF.

DNA for the CDR3: TGTGCCTGGAGTGACAGGGGGCCGAACACTGAAGCTTTCTTT. Amino acid sequence: CAWSDRGPNTEAFF. The chain uses TRBV30 and TRBJ1-1; 9 nucleotides line up with TRBD1. Germline loops: CDR1 GTSNPN, CDR2 SVGIG (reference sequence). The length of the CDR3 is 14 residues. V lost 1 base, J lost 1 base, and 1 base stayed unmatched.

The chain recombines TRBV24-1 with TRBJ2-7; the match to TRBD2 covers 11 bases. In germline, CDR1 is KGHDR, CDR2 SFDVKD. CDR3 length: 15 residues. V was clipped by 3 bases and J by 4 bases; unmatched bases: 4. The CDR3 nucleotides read TGTGCCACCAGTGATGCGACTAGCGGGAAGTACGAGCAGTACTTC. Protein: CATSDATSGKYEQYF.

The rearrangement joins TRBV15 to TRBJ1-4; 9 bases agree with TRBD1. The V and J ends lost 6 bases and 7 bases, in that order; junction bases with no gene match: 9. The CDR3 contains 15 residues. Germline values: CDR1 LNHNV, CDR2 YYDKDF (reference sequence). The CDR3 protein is CATSRPGQGGEKLFF. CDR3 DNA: TGTGCCACCAGTAGACCGGGACAGGGCGGTGAAAAACTGTTTTTT.

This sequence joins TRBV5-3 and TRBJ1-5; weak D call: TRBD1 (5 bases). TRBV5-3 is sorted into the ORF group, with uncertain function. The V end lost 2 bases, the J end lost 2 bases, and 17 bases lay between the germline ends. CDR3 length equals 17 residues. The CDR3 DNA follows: TGTGCCAGAAGCTTCCCCGACAGAGATGGGGGCAATCAGCCCCAGCATTTT. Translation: CARSFPDRDGGNQPQHF.